One and the same sample provided the 13 T cell receptor beta chains below, sequenced in a study of Tregs in tolerant kidney transplant recipients. TCRdb's copy holds only in-frame clones and misses some; the assay was immunoSEQ multiplex PCR. The sample carries roughly 69,000 clones, around 90% recorded once. Sequenced here: CD4+ T cells from blood, sampled before the transplant. These receptors originate from a human donor who received a combined kidney and bone marrow transplant.

V usage is TRBV5-1 and J usage is TRBJ2-3; D not resolved. CDR3 length: 14 amino acids. Germline V gene lookup returns CDR1 SGHRS and CDR2 YFSETQ. Deletions cut 0 bases from V and 4 bases from J, with 9 bases between. CDR3 sequence: CASSLALLPDTQYF. DNA of the CDR3: TGCGCCAGCAGCTTGGCGCTACTTCCAGATACGCAGTATTTT.

This sequence joins TRBV27 and TRBJ2-2; 10 bases line up with TRBD2. The ends lost 6 bases at V and 7 bases at J; junction bases unmatched: 11. The CDR3 is 16 residues long. Germline values: CDR1 MNHEY, CDR2 SMNVEV (reference sequence). CDR3 protein: CASSQSGRGRHGELFF. CDR3 DNA sequence: TGTGCCAGCAGCCAAAGCGGGAGGGGGCGTCACGGGGAGCTGTTTTTT.

The chain uses TRBV5-4 and TRBJ2-1; D is possibly TRBD1 (5 bases). The CDR3 runs to 16 residues. In germline, CDR1 is SGHNT, CDR2 YYREEE (reference sequence). The V gene lost 2 bases and the J gene lost 0 bases, with 12 bases spanning the gap. CDR3 protein: CASSLGGATSYNEQFF. DNA for the CDR3: TGTGCCAGCAGCTTAGGTGGGGCGACCTCCTACAATGAGCAGTTCTTC.

The J gene is TRBJ1-1, the V gene TRBV7-9, with TRBD1 identical over 7 bases. V shed 3 bases, J shed 1 base, and the junction held 8 bases outside the gene matches. The CDR3 length is 16 residues. In germline, CDR1 is SEHNR, CDR2 FQNEAQ (reference sequence). The CDR3 region is CASSFFPGGPNTEAFF. The CDR3 DNA reads as TGTGCCAGCAGCTTCTTCCCAGGGGGACCGAACACTGAAGCTTTCTTT.

The chain has TRBV18 and TRBJ2-1; 7 bases map to TRBD1. In germline, CDR1 is KGHSH, CDR2 LQKENI. The CDR3 covers 13 residues. Trimming took 4 bases from V and 7 from J; bases not matched to a gene: 4. CDR3 nucleotide sequence: TGTGCCAGCTCACAGGGGGCAGGGAATGAGCAGTTCTTC. Its protein product is CASSQGAGNEQFF.

The rearrangement joins TRBV2 to TRBJ2-7; D perhaps matches TRBD1 (7 bases). Germline V gene data show CDR1 as SNHLY and CDR2 as FYNNEI. Between the trimmed V and J ends, which lost 1 base and 5 bases, there was a span of 12 bases. The CDR3 loop spans 14 amino acids. CDR3 residues: CASSEVQGEDEQYF. DNA for the CDR3: TGTGCCAGCAGTGAAGTCCAGGGGGAGGACGAGCAGTACTTC.

The chain combines TRBV5-4 with TRBJ1-2; tentatively, D is TRBD1 (6 bases). Trimming removed 4 bases at V and 0 bases at J, with 19 bases between. The germline V gene has CDR1 SGHNT and CDR2 YYREEE (reference sequence). The CDR3 runs to 17 residues. The CDR3 DNA follows: TGTGCCAGCAGCCCCGGGCAGGGGCCCTTCACTAACTATGGCTACACCTTC. Protein sequence: CASSPGQGPFTNYGYTF.

The chain employs TRBV6-1 and TRBJ1-2; 8 bases fit TRBD1. CDR3 length equals 14 residues. With 6 bases clipped from V and 7 bases from J, the junction kept 10 bases outside the gene matches. Germline CDR1 reads MNHNS; CDR2 reads SASEGT. CDR3 coding DNA: TGTGCCAGCAGACTAGGTCAGGGGGCGTTTGGCTACACCTTC. Encoded protein: CASRLGQGAFGYTF.

V gene TRBV7-9 combines with J gene TRBJ1-3, with D possibly TRBD1 on 5 matching bases. V was cut by 4 bases and J by 8 bases, with 9 bases left in between. Germline CDR1 and CDR2: SEHNR and FQNEAQ (reference sequence). This CDR3 comprises 12 residues. Here the CDR3 DNA reads TGTGCCAGCAGCTCCTCGGGGGACACCATATATTTT. Protein sequence: CASSSSGDTIYF. The full variable domain, in which reference TRBV7-9 and TRBJ1-3 provide the parts outside the CDR3, is DTGVSQNPRHKITKRGQNVTFRCDPISEHNRLYWYRQTLGQGPEFLTYFQNEAQLEKSRLLSDRFSAERPKGSFSTLEIQRTEQGDSAMYLCASSSSGDTIYFGEGSWLTVV.

V is TRBV5-8 and J is TRBJ2-1, with 7 bases fitting TRBD1. Unmatched junction bases numbered 12, after V lost 3 bases and J lost 6 bases. The CDR3 extends over 16 amino acids. Germline CDR1 and CDR2: SGHTS and YDEGEE. DNA of the CDR3: TGTGCCAGCAGCTATCAGGACAGGATATTCGGCAATGAGCAGTTCTTC. Translating it yields CASSYQDRIFGNEQFF.

The rearrangement joins TRBV4-3 to TRBJ2-3, with 8 bases lining up with TRBD2. The CDR3 is 17 amino acids. V trimming: 0 bases; J trimming: 2 bases; junction bases outside the gene matches: 7. CDR1 is LGHNA and CDR2 is YSLEER in the germline V gene. CDR3 protein: CASSQDKRTSSTDTQYF. The CDR3 DNA is TGCGCCAGCAGCCAAGATAAAAGGACTAGCTCCACAGATACGCAGTATTTT.

In its sample, this clone was seen once. V gene TRBV15 combines with J gene TRBJ2-2; 9 positions match TRBD1. This CDR3 region has 15 residues. Germline assignment: CDR1 LNHNV and CDR2 YYDKDF (reference sequence). V trimming: 8 bases; J trimming: 3 bases; junction bases outside the gene matches: 7. CDR3 DNA sequence: TGTGCCACCCGGGACAGGGACGTTTACACCGGGGAGCTGTTTTTT. Translating it yields CATRDRDVYTGELFF.

The chain is built from TRBV5-1 and TRBJ1-5; D not resolved. Germline loops: CDR1 SGHRS, CDR2 YFSETQ. V lost 2 bases and J 5 bases, leaving 8 bases between the germline ends. CDR3 length: 13 residues. The chain's CDR3 is CASSFGTDQPQHF. The CDR3, as DNA: TGCGCCAGCAGCTTTGGCACAGATCAGCCCCAGCATTTT.